These 6 T cell receptor beta chains originate from one sample sequenced in a study of blood T cell repertoires in COVID-19. Measured with immunoSEQ multiplex PCR; TCRdb has only the in-frame clones, and not every one. The profile shows around 130,000 clones, 84% of them singletons. The sequencing input was peripheral blood. The source is a man aged 30 to 45 with COVID-19, enrolled during active disease.

V gene TRBV27 combines with J gene TRBJ2-1; no firm D call. Per germline, CDR1 MNHEY and CDR2 SMNVEV (reference sequence). V shed 2 bases and J shed 7 bases, with 12 bases lying between them. This CDR3 has 14 residues. In DNA, the CDR3 is TGTGCCAGCAGTTTAAGAAGTTCGAGGAATGAGCAGTTCTTC. It yields the protein CASSLRSSRNEQFF.

V gene TRBV18 combines with J gene TRBJ2-5, with 11 bases matching TRBD2. The CDR3 totals 16 residues. Trimming cost V 6 bases and J 4 bases; bases outside gene matches: 10. CDR1 is KGHSH and CDR2 is LQKENI in the germline V gene. CDR3 nucleotides: TGTGCCAGCTCGCTGGGCGGGACTAGCGGTGGAGAGACCCAGTACTTC. This sequence encodes CASSLGGTSGGETQYF.

CDR3 bases: TGCGCCAGCAGCCAATACTATAGCGGGAGGGCCGGCAATGAGCAGTTCTTC. Translated, it gives CASSQYYSGRAGNEQFF. The chain links TRBV4-1 to TRBJ2-1, with 11 bases that match TRBD2. V gave up 2 bases and J gave up 6 bases; unmatched junction bases: 9. Germline assignment: CDR1 MGHRA and CDR2 YSYEKL. This CDR3 contains 17 residues.

The V gene is TRBV7-2, the J gene TRBJ1-5; D remains ambiguous. Trimming removed 6 bases at V and 4 bases at J, with 16 bases between. The CDR3 totals 15 residues. Germline CDR1 SGHTA, CDR2 FQGNSA. CDR3 amino acids: CASSSGGHQNQPQHF. CDR3 DNA sequence: TGTGCCAGCAGTAGCGGCGGTCACCAGAATCAGCCCCAGCATTTT.

This clone appeared a few times. The genes are TRBV6-5 and TRBJ1-4; possibly TRBD1 for D (6 bases). This CDR3 region has 14 residues. The germline gives CDR1 MNHEY, CDR2 SVGAGI. V lost 7 bases and J 6 bases, leaving 15 bases between the germline ends. The CDR3 coding sequence is TGTGCCAGCATGTCTGGGGCAGGGGATGAAAAACTGTTTTTT. This gives the protein CASMSGAGDEKLFF.

The chain recombines TRBV19 with TRBJ1-5; tentatively, D is TRBD1 (5 bases). The V end lost 7 bases, the J end lost 7 bases, and 20 bases lay between the germline ends. CDR3 length: 15 amino acids. The germline CDR1 and CDR2 sequences are LNHDA and SQIVND (reference sequence). Here the CDR3 reads CASTRDGGRWQPQHF. The CDR3 DNA reads TGTGCCAGTACCCGGGACGGGGGACGTTGGCAGCCCCAGCATTTT.